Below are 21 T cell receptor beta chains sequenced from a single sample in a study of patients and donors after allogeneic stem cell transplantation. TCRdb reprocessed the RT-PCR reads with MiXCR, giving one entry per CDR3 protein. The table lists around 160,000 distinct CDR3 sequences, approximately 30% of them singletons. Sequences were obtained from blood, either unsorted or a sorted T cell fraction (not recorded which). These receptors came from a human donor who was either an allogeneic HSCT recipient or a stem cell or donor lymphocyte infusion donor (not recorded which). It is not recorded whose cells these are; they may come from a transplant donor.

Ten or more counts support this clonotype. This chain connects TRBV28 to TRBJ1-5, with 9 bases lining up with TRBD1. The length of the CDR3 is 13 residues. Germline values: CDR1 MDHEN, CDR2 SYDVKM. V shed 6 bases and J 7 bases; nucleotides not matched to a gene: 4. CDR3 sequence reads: CASSRDRAQPQHF. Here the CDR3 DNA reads TGTGCCAGCAGCCGGGACAGGGCCCAGCCCCAGCATTTT.

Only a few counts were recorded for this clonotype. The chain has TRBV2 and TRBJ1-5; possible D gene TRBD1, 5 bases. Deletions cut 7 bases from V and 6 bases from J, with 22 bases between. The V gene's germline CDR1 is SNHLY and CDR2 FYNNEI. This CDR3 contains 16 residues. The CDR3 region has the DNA TGTGCCAGCAAATCACCTCTTGGTATCAGGGTTCAGCCCCAGCATTTT. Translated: CASKSPLGIRVQPQHF.

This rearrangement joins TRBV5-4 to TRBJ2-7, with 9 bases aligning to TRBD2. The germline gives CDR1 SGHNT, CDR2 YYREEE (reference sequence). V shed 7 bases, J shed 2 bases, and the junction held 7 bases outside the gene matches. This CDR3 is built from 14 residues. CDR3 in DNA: TGTGCCAGCTCCGGAGCGGGAGGCCCCTACGAGCAGTACTTC. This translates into CASSGAGGPYEQYF.

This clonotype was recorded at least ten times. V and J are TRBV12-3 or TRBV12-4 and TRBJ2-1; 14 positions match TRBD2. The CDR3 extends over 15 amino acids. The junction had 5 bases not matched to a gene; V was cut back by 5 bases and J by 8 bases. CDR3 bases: TGTGCCAGCAGTCTGGGACTAGCGGGAGCCCATGAGCAGTTCTTC. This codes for CASSLGLAGAHEQFF.

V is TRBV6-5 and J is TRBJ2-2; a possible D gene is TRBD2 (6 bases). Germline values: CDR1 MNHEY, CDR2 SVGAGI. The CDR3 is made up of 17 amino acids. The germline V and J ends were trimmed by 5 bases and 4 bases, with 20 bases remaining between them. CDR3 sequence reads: CASSPTSGMEGTGELFF. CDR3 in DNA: TGTGCCAGCAGTCCAACGTCGGGTATGGAGGGCACCGGGGAGCTGTTTTTT.

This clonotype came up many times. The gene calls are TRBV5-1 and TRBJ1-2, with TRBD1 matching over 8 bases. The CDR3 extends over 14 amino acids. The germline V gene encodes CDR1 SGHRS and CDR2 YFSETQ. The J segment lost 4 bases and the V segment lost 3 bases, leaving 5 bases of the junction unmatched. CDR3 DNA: TGCGCCAGCAGCTCACAGGGGGAAGGCTATGGCTACACCTTC. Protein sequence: CASSSQGEGYGYTF.

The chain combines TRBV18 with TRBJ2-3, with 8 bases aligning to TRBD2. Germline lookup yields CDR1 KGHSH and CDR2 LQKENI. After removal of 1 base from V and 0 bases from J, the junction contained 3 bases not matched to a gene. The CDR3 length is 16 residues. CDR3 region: CASSPRLAGSTDTQYF. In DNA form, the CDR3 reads TGTGCCAGCTCACCACGGCTAGCGGGTAGCACAGATACGCAGTATTTT.

This chain's CDR3 is CASSLSRAGNEKLFF. The CDR3 DNA follows: TGTGCCAGCAGCCTAAGCCGTGCGGGAAATGAAAAACTGTTTTTT. This chain links TRBV6-5 with TRBJ1-4; the D is unclear. V lost 6 bases and J 5 bases, leaving 16 bases between the germline ends. Germline assignment: CDR1 MNHEY and CDR2 SVGAGI. This CDR3 has 15 amino acids.

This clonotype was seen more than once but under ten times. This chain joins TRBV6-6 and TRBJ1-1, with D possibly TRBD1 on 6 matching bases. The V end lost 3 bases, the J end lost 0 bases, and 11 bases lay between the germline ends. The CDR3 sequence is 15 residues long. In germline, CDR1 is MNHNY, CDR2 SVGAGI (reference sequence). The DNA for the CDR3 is TGTGCCAGCAGTTATAGGACAGTGCTGAACACTGAAGCTTTCTTT. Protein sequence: CASSYRTVLNTEAFF.

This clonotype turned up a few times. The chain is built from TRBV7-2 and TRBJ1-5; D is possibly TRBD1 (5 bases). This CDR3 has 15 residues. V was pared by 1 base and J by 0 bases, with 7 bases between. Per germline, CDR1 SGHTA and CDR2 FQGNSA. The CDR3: CASSLVGVSNQPQHF. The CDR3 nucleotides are TGTGCCAGCAGCTTAGTGGGGGTTAGCAATCAGCCCCAGCATTTT.

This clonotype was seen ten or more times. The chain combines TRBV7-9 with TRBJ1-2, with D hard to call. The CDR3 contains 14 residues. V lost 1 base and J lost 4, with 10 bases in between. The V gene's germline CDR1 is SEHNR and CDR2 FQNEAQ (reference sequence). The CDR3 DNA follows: TGTGCCAGCAGCTTAGGCGGGCTCGGCTATGGCTACACCTTC. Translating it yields CASSLGGLGYGYTF. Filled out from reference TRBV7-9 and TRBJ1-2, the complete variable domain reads DTGVSQNPRHKITKRGQNVTFRCDPISEHNRLYWYRQTLGQGPEFLTYFQNEAQLEKSRLLSDRFSAERPKGSFSTLEIQRTEQGDSAMYLCASSLGGLGYGYTFGSGTRLTVV.

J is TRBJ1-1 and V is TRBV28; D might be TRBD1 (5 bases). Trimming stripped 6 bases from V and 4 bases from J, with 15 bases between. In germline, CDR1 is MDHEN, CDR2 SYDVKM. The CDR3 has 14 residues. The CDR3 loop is CASRPGGGSTEAFF. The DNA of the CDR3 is TGTGCCAGCAGGCCTGGGGGGGGAAGCACTGAAGCTTTCTTT.

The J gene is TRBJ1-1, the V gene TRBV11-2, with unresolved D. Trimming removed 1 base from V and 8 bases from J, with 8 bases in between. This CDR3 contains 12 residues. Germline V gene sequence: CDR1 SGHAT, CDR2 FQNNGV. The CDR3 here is CASSLVRKEAFF. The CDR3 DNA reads TGTGCCAGCAGCTTAGTGCGGAAGGAAGCTTTCTTT.

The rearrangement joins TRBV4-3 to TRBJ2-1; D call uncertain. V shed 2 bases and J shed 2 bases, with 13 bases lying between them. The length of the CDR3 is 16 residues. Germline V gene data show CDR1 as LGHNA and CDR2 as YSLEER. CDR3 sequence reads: CASSQRTPWAYNEQFF. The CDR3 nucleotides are TGCGCCAGCAGCCAACGGACCCCCTGGGCCTACAATGAGCAGTTCTTC.

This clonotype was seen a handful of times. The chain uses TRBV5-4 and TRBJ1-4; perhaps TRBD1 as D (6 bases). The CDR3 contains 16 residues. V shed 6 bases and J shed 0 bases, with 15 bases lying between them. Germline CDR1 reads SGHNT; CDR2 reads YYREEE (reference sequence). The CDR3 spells CASTDRPPPTNEKLFF. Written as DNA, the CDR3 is TGTGCCAGCACCGACAGGCCTCCTCCAACTAATGAAAAACTGTTTTTT.

The chain's CDR3 is CASSLEAASYGYTF. DNA of the CDR3: TGTGCCAGCAGCTTGGAGGCCGCGTCCTATGGCTACACCTTC. The chain is built from TRBV5-5 and TRBJ1-2; D ambiguous. CDR3 size: 14 residues. The V gene lost 0 bases and the J gene lost 4 bases, with 10 bases spanning the gap. Germline assignment: CDR1 SGHKS and CDR2 YYEKEE (reference sequence).

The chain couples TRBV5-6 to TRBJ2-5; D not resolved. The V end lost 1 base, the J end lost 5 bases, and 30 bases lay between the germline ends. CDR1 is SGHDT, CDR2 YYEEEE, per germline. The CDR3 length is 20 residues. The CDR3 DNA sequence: TGTGCCAGCAGCTTGTTTGGGAAAAGGGTGGCGCCTCTTCCGGTCGAGACCCAGTACTTC. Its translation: CASSLFGKRVAPLPVETQYF.

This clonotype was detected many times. CDR3: CASRAGGGNQPQHF. In DNA form, the CDR3 reads TGTGCCAGCAGAGCAGGGGGCGGCAATCAGCCCCAGCATTTT. The rearrangement uses TRBV5-5 and TRBJ1-5; 8 bases are shared with TRBD1. The ends lost 5 bases at V and 2 bases at J; junction bases unmatched: 3. The germline V gene has CDR1 SGHKS and CDR2 YYEKEE (reference sequence). This CDR3 is 14 amino acids long.

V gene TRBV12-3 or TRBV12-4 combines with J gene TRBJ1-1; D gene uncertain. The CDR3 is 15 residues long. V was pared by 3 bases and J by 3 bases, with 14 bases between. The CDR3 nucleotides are TGTGCCAGCAGTTTGAGGGCCCAAAGCTACACTGAAGCTTTCTTT. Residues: CASSLRAQSYTEAFF.

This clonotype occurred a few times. The CDR3 nucleotides are TGTGCCAGCAGCCTGGGACAGGGGCGTGAAAAACTGTTTTTT. It specifies CASSLGQGREKLFF. The gene calls are TRBV12-3 or TRBV12-4 and TRBJ1-4, with 10 bases aligning to TRBD1. The junction had 5 bases not matched to a gene; V was cut back by 6 bases and J by 7 bases. The CDR3 loop spans 14 amino acids.

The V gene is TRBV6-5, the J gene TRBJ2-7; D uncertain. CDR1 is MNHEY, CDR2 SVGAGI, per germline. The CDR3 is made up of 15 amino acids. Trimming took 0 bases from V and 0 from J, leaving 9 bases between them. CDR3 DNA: TGTGCCAGCAGTTACTCTCAGGCCAGCTCCTACGAGCAGTACTTC. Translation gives CASSYSQASSYEQYF.